This T cell receptor (beta chain) appears in the sequencing data of a study of T cell clones after liver transplantation. Clones were sequenced by immunoSEQ multiplex PCR, and TCRdb holds only the in-frame ones, with some missing. The repertoire holds about 9,100 clones, roughly 85% seen once, with 18% in the top ten. Trimming at V came to 1 base and at J to 8 bases, leaving 6 bases not matched to a gene. CDR1 and CDR2 (germline): SGHTA, FQGNSA. CDR3 size: 15 residues. The TCR originated in a human donor who received a liver transplant. The sequencing here drew on CD8+ T cells from blood, taken before liver transplant. This chain connects TRBV7-2 to TRBJ2-1; TRBD2 matches at 9 bases. In DNA, the CDR3 is TGTGCCAGCAGCTTAGGGGCTAGCGGGATGGATGAGCAGTTCTTC. Translated: CASSLGASGMDEQFF.